This TCR beta chain was profiled in a study of shared T cell receptors in the human thymus. Only in-frame clones appear in the TCRdb table, and some are missing; sequencing was by immunoSEQ multiplex PCR. The sample has some 700,000 clones; over 75% are singletons. V gave up 6 bases and J gave up 6 bases, with 20 bases separating them. Germline-derived CDR1 and CDR2 are SQVTM and ANQGSEA. The CDR3 has 15 residues. The same data also went into a second study, on human thymus T cells. That source adds: Healthy Finnish infants having corrective surgery for congenital heart defects served as donors. Apparent skewing of V and J gene usage characterized both thymic and blood repertoires.

This rearrangement joins TRBV29-1 to TRBJ2-2, with a weak D call TRBD1 (7 bases). Source material: thymocytes. The receptor was isolated from a girl under three years old with a congenital heart defect. CDR3 DNA sequence: TGCAGCGTCGGGGGTGGGAAAGGGGGCCCCGGGGAGCTGTTTTTT. It translates to CSVGGGKGGPGELFF.